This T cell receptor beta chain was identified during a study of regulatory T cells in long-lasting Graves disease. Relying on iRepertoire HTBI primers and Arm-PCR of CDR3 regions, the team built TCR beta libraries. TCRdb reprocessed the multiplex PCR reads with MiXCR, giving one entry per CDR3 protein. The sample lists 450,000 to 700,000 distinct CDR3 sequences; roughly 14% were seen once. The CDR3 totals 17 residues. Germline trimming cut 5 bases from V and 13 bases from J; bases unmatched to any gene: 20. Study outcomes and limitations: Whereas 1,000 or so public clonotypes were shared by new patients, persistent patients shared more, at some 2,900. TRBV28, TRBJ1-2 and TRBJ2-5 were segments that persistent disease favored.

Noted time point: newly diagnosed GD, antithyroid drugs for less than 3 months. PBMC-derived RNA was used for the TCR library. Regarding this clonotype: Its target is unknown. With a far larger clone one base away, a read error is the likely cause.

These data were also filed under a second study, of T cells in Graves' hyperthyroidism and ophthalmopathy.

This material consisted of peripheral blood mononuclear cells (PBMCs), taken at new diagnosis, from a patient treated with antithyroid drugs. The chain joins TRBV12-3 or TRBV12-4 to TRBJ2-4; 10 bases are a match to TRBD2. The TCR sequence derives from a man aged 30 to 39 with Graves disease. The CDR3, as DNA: TGTGCCAGCAGTCTGACGCCTAGCGGGAGCTCCTACAATGAGCAGTACTTC. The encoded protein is CASSLTPSGSSYNEQYF.